This record looks at one TCR beta chain sequence and its context. Per the original methods: Estimation of nucleated cell counts was performed using reference gene primer amplification. Here immunoSEQ multiplex PCR was the method, and the copy in TCRdb shows in-frame clones only, minus some. That table gives V, J and clone size, and the DNA gave D and trimming. The data hold around 70,000 clones, with more than 60% observed a single time. This specimen comes from a study of blood T cell repertoires in COVID-19. J lost 5 bases, V lost 1 base, and 5 bases had no gene match. This CDR3 comprises 15 residues. The V gene's germline CDR1 is MNHNS and CDR2 SASEGT.

The receptor's source is a woman aged 45-60 years with acute or convalescent COVID-19. Sample: peripheral blood. The chain carries TRBV6-1 and TRBJ2-5; TRBD2 aligns across 9 bases. The CDR3 DNA reads TGTGCCAGCAGTGAAGGCGGGGGGGCTTGGGAGACCCAGTACTTC. Residues: CASSEGGGAWETQYF.